The source of this T cell receptor beta chain is a study of shared clonotypes between healthy human individuals. On the study more broadly: There were three CD4 naive, three CD4 memory, two CD8 naive and one CD8 memory plates per donor.

This CDR3 has 16 residues. Germline V gene sequence: CDR1 LNHDA, CDR2 SQIVND (reference sequence). V lost 6 bases and J 4 bases, leaving 18 bases between the germline ends. Regarding the study as a whole: It was the few donors that limited the genetic and exposure-history diversity represented.

In the case of this clone: What it recognizes is unknown.

For every subset, genomic DNA was evenly distributed across several immunoSEQ plates. Each sorted subset replicate got 200 ng genomic DNA, roughly 27,000 genomes. The assay was immunoSEQ multiplex PCR, and TCRdb's table has in-frame clones only and misses some. The sample consists of 230,000 or so clones, 65% of them appearing once. This sequence joins TRBV19 and TRBJ1-4; D unresolved. The receptor comes from a man aged 25-40 years in good health. Material: memory CD4+ T cells sorted from blood. Specified subset: CD45RA-negative fraction. The CDR3 protein is CASSFPASADNEKLFF. CDR3 DNA sequence: TGTGCCAGTAGCTTTCCAGCCTCGGCCGATAATGAAAAACTGTTTTTT.